This T cell receptor beta chain was identified during a study of blood T cell repertoires in COVID-19. About the study: Spain, Italy and the United States supplied samples that represented acute and convalescent COVID-19. PBMCs, B-cell-depleted T cells, or T cells were the source of the cDNA or gDNA that made up the material.

Germline V gene sequence: CDR1 SGHNT, CDR2 YYREEE (reference sequence). Unmatched junction bases numbered 6, after V lost 4 bases and J lost 4 bases. This CDR3 is built from 14 residues. In the authors' methods: Estimated nucleated cell counts came from reference gene primer amplification. Profiling relied on immunoSEQ multiplex PCR, and the TCRdb table lists in-frame clones only, not all of them. V and J calls and clone size come straight from that table; D and trimming were deduced from the DNA. In the table there are 150,000 to 200,000 clones, approximately 90% of which are singletons. The genes are TRBV5-4 and TRBJ2-7, with TRBD2 matching over 9 bases. Sequenced: peripheral blood. The TCR sequence derives from a human donor in a cohort sampled during active COVID-19. The chain's CDR3 is CASSHSGSGYEQYF. CDR3 nucleotide sequence: TGTGCCAGCAGCCATAGCGGGAGTGGATACGAGCAGTACTTC. Drawing the rest from reference TRBV5-4 and TRBJ2-7, the complete variable domain is ETGVTQSPTHLIKTRGQQVTLRCSSQSGHNTVSWYQQALGQGPQFIFQYYREEENGRGNFPPRFSGLQFPNYSSELNVNALELDDSALYLCASSHSGSGYEQYFGPGTRLTVT.